The 19 T cell receptor beta chains below all came from one sample that was sequenced in a study of blood T cell repertoires in COVID-19 (TCRdb year 2020). Libraries came from the immunoSEQ multiplex PCR assay. The immuneACCESS repertoire file appears here via TCRdb, limited to in-frame rearrangements. These files lack a portion of the clones; in checked studies, under half of the deficit traces to unresolved V genes, and the cause of the others is not known. This sample holds 95,000 to 150,000 clones; around four fifths were observed only once. The ten largest clones add up to roughly 16% of the sample. Sequencing input: peripheral blood. All receptors derive from a man aged 60-69 years with active or convalescent COVID-19.

Only a few counts were recorded for this clone. The chain couples TRBV28 to TRBJ1-5; 9 nucleotides match TRBD1. Germline assignment: CDR1 MDHEN and CDR2 SYDVKM. The V segment lost 7 bases and the J segment 7 bases; nucleotides outside the gene matches: 8. This CDR3 spans 14 amino acids. The CDR3 DNA sequence: TGTGCCAGCACCCCGACAGGGGGTGGCCAGCCCCAGCATTTT. It specifies CASTPTGGGQPQHF.

J is TRBJ1-1 and V is TRBV5-5; D is ambiguous. The CDR3 runs 15 residues. Germline V gives CDR1 SGHKS, CDR2 YYEKEE (reference sequence). V shed 5 bases and J shed 0 bases, with 14 bases lying between them. The CDR3 is CASRYHWEVNTEAFF. The DNA of the CDR3 is TGTGCCAGCAGATACCACTGGGAGGTGAACACTGAAGCTTTCTTT.

This chain uses TRBV21-1 with TRBJ2-1; the listed D gene, TRBD2, was not tested against the DNA. TRBV21-1 is an annotated pseudogene. CDR3 length: 18 residues. The CDR3 region has the DNA TGTGCCAGCAGCAAAGTAAAGGGAGGACTTGGTCCCTACAATGAGCAGTTCTTC. Residues: CASSKVKGGLGPYNEQFF.

V gene TRBV18 combines with J gene TRBJ2-1; the D gene is possibly TRBD1 (6 bases). The CDR3 has 15 residues. CDR1 and CDR2 (germline): KGHSH, LQKENI. Trimming pared 3 bases from V and 0 bases from J, leaving 9 bases between. CDR3 sequence: CASSPQGPSYNEQFF. The CDR3 coding sequence is TGTGCCAGCTCACCGCAGGGGCCCTCCTACAATGAGCAGTTCTTC. The whole variable domain, remainder taken from reference TRBV18 and TRBJ2-1, is NAGVMQNPRHLVRRRGQEARLRCSPMKGHSHVYWYRQLPEEGLKFMVYLQKENIIDESGMPKERFSAEFPKEGPSILRIQQVVRGDSAAYFCASSPQGPSYNEQFFGPGTRLTVL.

The rearrangement links TRBV5-1 to TRBJ2-3; 10 bases line up with TRBD1. Germline CDR1 SGHRS, CDR2 YFSETQ. CDR3 length: 14 residues. V lost 7 bases, J lost 2 bases, and 4 bases stayed unmatched. CDR3 DNA sequence: TGCGCCAGCCGGACAGGGGGATCCACAGATACGCAGTATTTT. Its protein product is CASRTGGSTDTQYF.

The V and J genes are TRBV5-1 and TRBJ2-2; TRBD1 agrees at 10 bases. Germline trimming cut 4 bases from V and 6 bases from J; bases unmatched to any gene: 9. Germline V gene lookup returns CDR1 SGHRS and CDR2 YFSETQ. The CDR3 length is 16 residues. The CDR3 loop reads CASSPSGQGGSGELFF. CDR3 bases: TGCGCCAGCAGCCCCAGTGGACAGGGGGGATCCGGGGAGCTGTTTTTT.

The chain has TRBV3-1 (or the pseudogene TRBV3-2) and TRBJ1-4, with D uncertain. V gave up 1 base and J gave up 1 base, with 10 bases separating them. The germline V gene encodes CDR1 LGHDT and CDR2 YNNKEL (reference sequence). CDR3 length equals 16 residues. CDR3 residues: CASSQGAGLTNEKLFF. CDR3 DNA: TGTGCCAGCAGCCAAGGGGCAGGCTTAACTAATGAAAAACTGTTTTTT.

This chain connects TRBV7-2 to TRBJ2-1; no firm D call. V lost 5 bases to trimming and J lost 4 bases, with 9 bases between them. Looked up from germline, CDR1 is SGHTA and CDR2 is FQGNSA. The length of the CDR3 is 13 residues. CDR3 in amino acids: CASSLDLYNEQFF. CDR3 DNA sequence: TGTGCCAGCAGCCTCGACTTGTACAATGAGCAGTTCTTC.

CDR3 residues: CASSLTGGYEQYF. The CDR3 bases are TGCGCCAGCAGCTTGACAGGGGGCTACGAGCAGTACTTC. The rearrangement links TRBV5-1 to TRBJ2-7, with 8 bases lining up with TRBD1. The V gene's germline CDR1 is SGHRS and CDR2 YFSETQ. The ends lost 1 base at V and 3 bases at J; junction bases unmatched: 0. The CDR3 sequence is 13 residues long.

This CDR3 is CASSKVLELSRPGETQYF. The CDR3 DNA sequence: TGTGCCAGCAGCAAAGTTCTGGAGCTTTCCCGTCCGGGGGAGACCCAGTACTTC. This sequence joins TRBV21-1 and TRBJ2-5; TRBD2 is the table's D call, not checked against the DNA. TRBV21-1 is a pseudogene. The CDR3 runs 18 residues.

The rearrangement links TRBV12-3 or TRBV12-4 to TRBJ2-5, with D possibly TRBD2 on 5 matching bases. This CDR3 spans 12 amino acids. Trimming shortened V by 0 bases and J by 10 bases, and 9 bases separated the two germline ends. The chain's CDR3 is CASSLAFRDQYF. The CDR3 DNA reads TGTGCCAGCAGTTTAGCTTTCCGGGACCAGTACTTC.

This clone was detected once. V gene TRBV6-5 combines with J gene TRBJ2-7; 7 positions match TRBD1. The CDR3 totals 14 residues. Looked up from germline, CDR1 is MNHEY and CDR2 is SVGAGI. The trim removed 7 bases at V and 6 bases at J, leaving 12 bases unmatched. Here the CDR3 DNA reads TGTGCCAGCAAACCCTACAGGGGAACCCCCGAGCAGTACTTC. Protein product: CASKPYRGTPEQYF.

This clone came up a few times. The chain joins TRBV12-2 to TRBJ1-2. TRBV12-2 is recorded as a pseudogene. This CDR3 has 16 residues. CDR3: CASRLARVLCYYGYTF. In DNA, the CDR3 is TGTGCAAGTCGCTTAGCGCGGGTCTTGTGTTACTATGGCTACACCTTC.

This clone was detected only once. This chain connects TRBV9 to TRBJ1-1, with 7 positions matching TRBD1. CDR3 length: 16 amino acids. Germline trimming cut 5 bases from V and 5 bases from J; bases unmatched to any gene: 15. CDR1 is SGDLS and CDR2 is YYNGEE in the germline V gene. The CDR3 sequence: CASRSGDRELRTEAFF. As DNA, the CDR3 is TGTGCCAGCAGGAGCGGAGACAGGGAGCTCAGGACTGAAGCTTTCTTT.

This clone was picked up a small number of times. The V gene is TRBV9, the J gene TRBJ2-3; TRBD1 might be the D (6 bases). The CDR3 loop spans 19 amino acids. Germline CDR1 SGDLS, CDR2 YYNGEE. V shed 3 bases and J shed 1 base, with 24 bases lying between them. CDR3 sequence (DNA): TGTGCCAGCAGCGCGCACTCCTCTCAAGCAGGGGTTCGCACAGATACGCAGTATTTT. Translated, it gives CASSAHSSQAGVRTDTQYF.

The J gene is TRBJ2-5, the V gene TRBV7-2, with D perhaps matching TRBD1 (5 bases). The CDR3 has 14 amino acids. Trimming shortened V by 1 base and J by 7 bases, and 13 bases separated the two germline ends. CDR1 SGHTA and CDR2 FQGNSA come from the germline V gene. The CDR3 reads CASSLEGSQGTQYF. The CDR3 DNA follows: TGTGCCAGCAGCTTAGAGGGCAGCCAGGGGACCCAGTACTTC.

This clone has just one count. The rearrangement uses TRBV9 and TRBJ2-2; maybe TRBD1 (6 bases). Looked up from germline, CDR1 is SGDLS and CDR2 is YYNGEE. The CDR3 spans 16 residues. Trimming shortened V by 1 base and J by 4 bases, and 14 bases separated the two germline ends. As DNA, the CDR3 is TGTGCCAGCAGCGTAATTACAGGGAGAGGCACCGGGGAGCTGTTTTTT. This gives the protein CASSVITGRGTGELFF.

The chain uses TRBV5-6 and TRBJ2-1; 9 bases align to TRBD2. The V and J ends lost 2 bases and 3 bases, in that order; junction bases with no gene match: 0. This CDR3 is built from 14 residues. Germline-derived CDR1 and CDR2 are SGHDT and YYEEEE. CDR3 loop: CASSFSGSYNEQFF. The CDR3 nucleotides read TGTGCCAGCAGCTTTAGCGGGAGCTACAATGAGCAGTTCTTC.

The chain carries TRBV27 and TRBJ1-5; 9 nucleotides line up with TRBD1. Germline V gene data show CDR1 as MNHEY and CDR2 as SMNVEV (reference sequence). The CDR3 is 13 residues long. The junction had 8 bases not matched to a gene; V was cut back by 10 bases and J by 7 bases. The CDR3 DNA is TGTGCCACCCAGGGGACAGGGTCGCAGCCCCAGCATTTT. Translating it yields CATQGTGSQPQHF.